The TCR beta chain under discussion was sequenced for a study of T-cell memory formation after mild COVID-19. Study-wide points: Clones that contracted clustered mainly in CM and EM if CD4+ and in EMRA if CD8+. SARS-CoV-2 specificity of second-wave clones peaking day 37 was unconfirmed.

In germline, CDR1 is MNHNS, CDR2 SASEGT. The CDR3 has 14 residues. The germline V and J ends were trimmed by 0 bases and 4 bases, with 9 bases remaining between them. TCR alpha and TCR beta cDNA libraries carrying sample barcodes and UMIs came from 5'RACE with constant-segment primers. In TCRdb, the 5' RACE reads were re-called with MiXCR into one record per CDR3 protein. The sample lists fewer than 200,000 distinct CDR3 sequences, roughly 18% occurring once. This clonotype was recorded a few times. Antigen: not known. V is TRBV6-1 and J is TRBJ1-2; D ambiguous. The receptor comes from a man aged 18 to 29 who had mild COVID-19 (a few samples of this study predate the infection). Cell type and time point are not known. The sequencing sample was made of PBMCs or a T cell subset sorted from them (not recorded which). CDR3: CASSEAFPVYGYTF. The CDR3 region has the DNA TGTGCCAGCAGTGAAGCTTTCCCAGTCTATGGCTACACCTTC.